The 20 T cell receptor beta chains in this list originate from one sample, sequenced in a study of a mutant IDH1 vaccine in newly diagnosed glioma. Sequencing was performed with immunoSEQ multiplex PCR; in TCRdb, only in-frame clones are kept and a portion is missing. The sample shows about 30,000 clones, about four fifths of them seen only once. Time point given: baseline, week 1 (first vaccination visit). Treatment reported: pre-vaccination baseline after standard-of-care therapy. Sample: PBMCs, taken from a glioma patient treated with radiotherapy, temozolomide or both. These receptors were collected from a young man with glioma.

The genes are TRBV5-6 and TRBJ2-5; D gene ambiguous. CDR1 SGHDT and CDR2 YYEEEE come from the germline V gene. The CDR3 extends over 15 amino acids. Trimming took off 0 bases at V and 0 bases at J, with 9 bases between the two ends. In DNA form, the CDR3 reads TGTGCCAGCAGCTTGGGGCTCAAGTACCAAGAGACCCAGTACTTC. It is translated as CASSLGLKYQETQYF. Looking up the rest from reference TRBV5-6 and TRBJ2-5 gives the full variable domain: DAGVTQSPTHLIKTRGQQVTLRCSPKSGHDTVSWYQQALGQGPQFIFQYYEEEERQRGNFPDRFSGHQFPNYSSELNVNALLLGDSALYLCASSLGLKYQETQYFGPGTRLLVL.

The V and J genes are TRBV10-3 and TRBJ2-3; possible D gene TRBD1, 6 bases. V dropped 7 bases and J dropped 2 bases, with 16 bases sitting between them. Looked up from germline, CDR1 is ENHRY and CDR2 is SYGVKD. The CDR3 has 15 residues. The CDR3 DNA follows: TGTGCCATCAAAGACAGGTTAGGAGCCACAGATACGCAGTATTTT. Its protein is CAIKDRLGATDTQYF.

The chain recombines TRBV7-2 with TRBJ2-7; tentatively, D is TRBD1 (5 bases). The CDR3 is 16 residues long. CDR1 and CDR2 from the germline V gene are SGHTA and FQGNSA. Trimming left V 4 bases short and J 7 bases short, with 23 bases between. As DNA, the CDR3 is TGTGCCAGCAGCTCTACACCCAGGGTAGTAGGGCTGGAGCAGTACTTC. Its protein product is CASSSTPRVVGLEQYF.

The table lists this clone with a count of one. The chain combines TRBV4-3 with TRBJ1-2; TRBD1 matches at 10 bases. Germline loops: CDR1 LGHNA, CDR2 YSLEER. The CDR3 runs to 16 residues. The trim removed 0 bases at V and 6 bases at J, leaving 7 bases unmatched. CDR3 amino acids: CASSQDRGQGIHGYTF. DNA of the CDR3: TGCGCCAGCAGCCAAGATAGGGGACAGGGGATCCATGGCTACACCTTC.

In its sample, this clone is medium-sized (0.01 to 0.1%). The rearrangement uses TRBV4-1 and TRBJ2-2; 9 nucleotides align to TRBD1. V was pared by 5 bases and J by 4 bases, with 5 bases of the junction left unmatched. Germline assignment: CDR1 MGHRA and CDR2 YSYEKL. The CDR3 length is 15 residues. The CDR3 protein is CASSTRQGGTGELFF. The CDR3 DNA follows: TGCGCCAGCAGCACCCGACAGGGGGGCACCGGGGAGCTGTTTTTT.

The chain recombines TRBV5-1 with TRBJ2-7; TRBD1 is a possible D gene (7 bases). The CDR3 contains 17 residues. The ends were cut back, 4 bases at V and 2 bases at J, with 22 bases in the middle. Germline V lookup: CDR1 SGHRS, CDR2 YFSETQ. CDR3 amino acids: CASSAIGGGQGTYEQYF. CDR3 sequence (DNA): TGCGCCAGCAGCGCAATAGGAGGGGGCCAAGGTACCTACGAGCAGTACTTC.

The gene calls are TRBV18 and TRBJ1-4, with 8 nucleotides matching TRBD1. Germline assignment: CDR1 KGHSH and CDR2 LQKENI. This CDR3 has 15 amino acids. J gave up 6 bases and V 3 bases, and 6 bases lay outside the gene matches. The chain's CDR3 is CASSPRTGRDEKLFF. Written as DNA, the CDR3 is TGTGCCAGCTCACCCCGGACAGGGCGGGATGAAAAACTGTTTTTT.

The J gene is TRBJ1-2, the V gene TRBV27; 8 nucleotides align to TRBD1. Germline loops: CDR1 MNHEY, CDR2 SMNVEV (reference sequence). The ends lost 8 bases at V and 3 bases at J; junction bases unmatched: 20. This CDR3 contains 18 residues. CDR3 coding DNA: TGTGCCAGCCGACTGATTGGACAGGGAGGGTATCCCCACTATGGCTACACCTTC. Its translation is CASRLIGQGGYPHYGYTF.

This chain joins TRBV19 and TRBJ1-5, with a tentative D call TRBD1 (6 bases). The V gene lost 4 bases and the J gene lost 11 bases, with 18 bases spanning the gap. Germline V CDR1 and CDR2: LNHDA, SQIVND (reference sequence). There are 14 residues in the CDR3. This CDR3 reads CASSRNPQGSAQHF. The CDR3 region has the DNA TGTGCCAGTAGTAGGAACCCACAGGGTTCAGCCCAGCATTTT.

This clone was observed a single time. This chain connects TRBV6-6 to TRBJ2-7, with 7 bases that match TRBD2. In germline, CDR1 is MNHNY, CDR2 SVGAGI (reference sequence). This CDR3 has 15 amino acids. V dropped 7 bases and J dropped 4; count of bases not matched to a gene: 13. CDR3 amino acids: CASNSGEGMRYEQYF. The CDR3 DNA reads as TGTGCCAGCAACTCCGGGGAGGGAATGAGGTACGAGCAGTACTTC.

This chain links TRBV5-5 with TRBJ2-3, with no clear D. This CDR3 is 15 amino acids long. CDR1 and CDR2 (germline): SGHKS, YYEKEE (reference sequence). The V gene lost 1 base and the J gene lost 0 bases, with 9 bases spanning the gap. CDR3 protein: CASSLRRASTDTQYF. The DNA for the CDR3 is TGTGCCAGCAGCTTGCGAAGGGCTAGCACAGATACGCAGTATTTT.

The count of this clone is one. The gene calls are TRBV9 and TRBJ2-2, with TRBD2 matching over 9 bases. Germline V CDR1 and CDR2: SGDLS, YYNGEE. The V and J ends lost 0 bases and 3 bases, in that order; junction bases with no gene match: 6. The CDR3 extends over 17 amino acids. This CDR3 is CASSVAASGVHTGELFF. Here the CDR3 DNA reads TGTGCCAGCAGCGTAGCTGCTAGCGGGGTCCACACCGGGGAGCTGTTTTTT.

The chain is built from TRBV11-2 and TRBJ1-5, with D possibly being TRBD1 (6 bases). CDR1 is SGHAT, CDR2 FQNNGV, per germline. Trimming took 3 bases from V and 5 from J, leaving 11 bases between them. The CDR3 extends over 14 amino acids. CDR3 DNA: TGTGCCAGCAGCTTTTCGGGGGCCGATCAGCCCCAGCATTTT. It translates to CASSFSGADQPQHF.

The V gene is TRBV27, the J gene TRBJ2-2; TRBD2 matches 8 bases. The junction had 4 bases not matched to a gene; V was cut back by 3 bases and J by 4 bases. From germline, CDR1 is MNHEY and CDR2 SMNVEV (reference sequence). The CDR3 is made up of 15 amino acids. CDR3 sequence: CASSLRLAGTGELFF. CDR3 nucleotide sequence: TGTGCCAGCAGTTTGCGGCTAGCGGGCACCGGGGAGCTGTTTTTT.

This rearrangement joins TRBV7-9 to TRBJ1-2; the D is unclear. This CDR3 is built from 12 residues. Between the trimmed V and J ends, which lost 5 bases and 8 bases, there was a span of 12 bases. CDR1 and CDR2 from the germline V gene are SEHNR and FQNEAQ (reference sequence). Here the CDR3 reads CASSPLSGGYTF. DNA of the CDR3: TGTGCCAGCAGCCCTCTCTCGGGGGGCTACACCTTC.

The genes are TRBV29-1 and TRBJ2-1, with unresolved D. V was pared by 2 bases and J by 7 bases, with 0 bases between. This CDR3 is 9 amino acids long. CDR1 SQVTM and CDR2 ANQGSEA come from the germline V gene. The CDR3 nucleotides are TGCAGCGTTGAAAATGAGCAGTTCTTC. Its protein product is CSVENEQFF.

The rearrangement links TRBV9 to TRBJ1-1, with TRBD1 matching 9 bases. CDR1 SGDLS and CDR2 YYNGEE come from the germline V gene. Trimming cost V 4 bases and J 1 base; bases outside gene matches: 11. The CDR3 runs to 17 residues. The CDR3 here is CASSPRPGTGSNTEAFF. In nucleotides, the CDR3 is TGTGCCAGCAGCCCCCGTCCCGGGACAGGGTCGAACACTGAAGCTTTCTTT.

The CDR3: CASSDLAEATGELFF. The CDR3 DNA follows: TGTGCCAGCAGTGATTTAGCGGAAGCGACCGGGGAGCTGTTTTTT. This chain links TRBV2 with TRBJ2-2, with D possibly being TRBD2 (6 bases). There are 15 residues in the CDR3. Trimming pared 3 bases from V and 5 bases from J, leaving 13 bases between. CDR1 and CDR2 (germline): SNHLY, FYNNEI.

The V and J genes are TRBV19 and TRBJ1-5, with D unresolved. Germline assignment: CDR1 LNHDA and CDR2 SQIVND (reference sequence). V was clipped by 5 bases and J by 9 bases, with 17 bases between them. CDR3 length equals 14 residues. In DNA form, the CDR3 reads TGTGCCAGTAGTCAGAGCCTCACGACCGGGCCCCAGCATTTT. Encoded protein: CASSQSLTTGPQHF.

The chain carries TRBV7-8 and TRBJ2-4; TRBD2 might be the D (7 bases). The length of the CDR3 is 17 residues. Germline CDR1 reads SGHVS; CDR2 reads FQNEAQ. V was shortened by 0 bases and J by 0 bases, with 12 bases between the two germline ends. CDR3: CASSLAGGAGAKNIQYF. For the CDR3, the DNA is TGTGCCAGCAGCTTAGCAGGGGGGGCAGGAGCCAAAAACATTCAGTACTTC. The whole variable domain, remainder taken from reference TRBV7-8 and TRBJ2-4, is GAGVSQSPRYKVAKRGQDVALRCDPISGHVSLFWYQQALGQGPEFLTYFQNEAQLDKSGLPSDRFFAERPEGSVSTLKIQRTQQEDSAVYLCASSLAGGAGAKNIQYFGAGTRLSVL.